Sequencing of this TCR beta chain was carried out in a study of cytomegalovirus exposure and HLA in healthy donors. Study outcomes and limitations: Analyses of presence/absence relied on an assumption of roughly uniform sequencing depth across donors. Earlier analysis yielded a pattern in which most TCR beta V segments were productive about 90% or about 30% of the time. A later analysis found common viral pathogens apparently linked to several of the most significant clusters. Reported results showed that the classifier diagnosed cytomegalovirus status with high specificity and sensitivity.

Germline V gene sequence: CDR1 PRHDT, CDR2 FYEKMQ (reference sequence). The CDR3 has 13 amino acids. Trimming shortened V by 2 bases and J by 3 bases, and 6 bases separated the two germline ends. Regarding this clone: Antigen: not known.

This PCR relied on a set of 60 Vbeta primers and 13 Jbeta primers. Using immunoSEQ multiplex PCR, the repertoire was profiled, and TCRdb retains in-frame clones only, with some absent. In the table there are approximately 160,000 clones, around three quarters of which are singletons. The chain uses TRBV13 and TRBJ2-3; tentatively, D is TRBD2 (6 bases). The receptor's source is a woman aged 25 to 39 in good health and CMV-seronegative. The sequenced material came from PBMCs. The CDR3 DNA reads TGTGCCAGCAGCTTACTAGCGACAGATACGCAGTATTTT. Amino acid sequence: CASSLLATDTQYF.